These 9 T cell receptor beta chains were sequenced from one sample in a study of cytomegalovirus exposure and HLA in healthy donors. PCR amplification relied on 60 Vbeta primers (plus 13 Jbeta primers). The table came from immunoSEQ multiplex PCR; TCRdb's copy has only in-frame clones and leaves some out. Of 75,000 to 95,000 clones in the sample, about three fifths were seen once. The sequencing input was PBMCs. The origin of the receptors is a man aged 25 to 45 in good health and CMV-seronegative.

The chain is built from TRBV5-1 and TRBJ2-3, with 10 nucleotides matching TRBD2. Germline-derived CDR1 and CDR2 are SGHRS and YFSETQ. The CDR3 sequence is 17 residues long. The ends lost 4 bases at V and 2 bases at J; junction bases unmatched: 10. DNA for the CDR3: TGCGCCAGCAGCACCGATCTTAGCGGGAGGATCACAGATACGCAGTATTTT. This translates into CASSTDLSGRITDTQYF.

J is TRBJ2-3 and V is TRBV28; 10 bases map to TRBD2. Trimming cost V 5 bases and J 2 bases; bases outside gene matches: 7. This CDR3 is 16 amino acids long. Germline loops: CDR1 MDHEN, CDR2 SYDVKM. CDR3 in DNA: TGTGCCAGCAGTCCACCTAGCGGGAGCACCACAGATACGCAGTATTTT. Its protein product is CASSPPSGSTTDTQYF.

The CDR3 loop is CASSPNRVGYEQYF. The CDR3 DNA reads as TGTGCCAGCTCACCGAACAGGGTTGGCTACGAGCAGTACTTC. J is TRBJ2-7 and V is TRBV18; a possible D gene is TRBD1 (6 bases). V was trimmed by 3 bases and J by 3 bases, leaving 12 bases between them. CDR1 is KGHSH and CDR2 is LQKENI in the germline V gene. The CDR3 is made up of 14 amino acids. Using reference TRBV18 and TRBJ2-7 for the parts outside the CDR3, the full variable domain is NAGVMQNPRHLVRRRGQEARLRCSPMKGHSHVYWYRQLPEEGLKFMVYLQKENIIDESGMPKERFSAEFPKEGPSILRIQQVVRGDSAAYFCASSPNRVGYEQYFGPGTRLTVT.

A single count supports this clone. This sequence joins TRBV19 and TRBJ2-1; 8 bases map to TRBD2. The CDR3 is 14 amino acids. Germline values: CDR1 LNHDA, CDR2 SQIVND (reference sequence). J was trimmed by 9 bases and V by 7 bases; bases with no gene match: 11. CDR3 in DNA: TGTGCCAGTAAAGGTCCGGGAGGGCCTTCTGAGCAGTTCTTC. This codes for CASKGPGGPSEQFF.

This sequence joins TRBV27 and TRBJ1-6; 9 nucleotides match TRBD1. CDR1 and CDR2 (germline): MNHEY, SMNVEV (reference sequence). J gave up 14 bases and V 6 bases, and 17 bases lay outside the gene matches. The CDR3 length is 16 residues. The CDR3 DNA reads TGTGCCAGCAGCCAACTCCGGGACAGGGTCTTTGTGACCCTCCACTTT. Its protein product is CASSQLRDRVFVTLHF.

The V call is TRBV7-3, the J call TRBJ2-1; TRBD2 matches at 8 bases. In germline, CDR1 is SGHTA, CDR2 FQGTGA. The CDR3 consists of 16 residues. V shed 3 bases and J 6 bases; nucleotides not matched to a gene: 10. The DNA for the CDR3 is TGTGCCAGCAGCTTGTTCGGCGGGAGGAGAGGCAATGAGCAGTTCTTC. It translates to CASSLFGGRRGNEQFF.

The CDR3 reads CASSPGRNYEQYF. The CDR3 nucleotides are TGTGCCAGCAGCCCAGGCCGTAACTACGAGCAGTACTTC. The chain combines TRBV7-2 with TRBJ2-7, with no clear D. Germline V gene sequence: CDR1 SGHTA, CDR2 FQGNSA. The CDR3 contains 13 residues. The V gene lost 5 bases and the J gene lost 3 bases, with 11 bases spanning the gap.

This clone was observed once. The genes are TRBV5-1 and TRBJ2-3; 8 bases fit TRBD1. J was trimmed by 4 bases and V by 4 bases; bases with no gene match: 5. CDR1 and CDR2 (germline): SGHRS, YFSETQ. This CDR3 spans 14 amino acids. CDR3 in amino acids: CASSERQGPDTQYF. In DNA, the CDR3 is TGCGCCAGCAGCGAAAGACAGGGGCCAGATACGCAGTATTTT.

This clone has a handful of counts. The chain couples TRBV18 to TRBJ2-7; perhaps TRBD1 as D (5 bases). The germline V gene has CDR1 KGHSH and CDR2 LQKENI. V lost 0 bases and J 2 bases, leaving 11 bases between the germline ends. The CDR3 covers 15 residues. In DNA, the CDR3 is TGTGCCAGCTCACCACCACAGAAGGGGCCCTACGAGCAGTACTTC. Its translation: CASSPPQKGPYEQYF.